This T cell receptor beta chain was found in a study of shared clonotypes between healthy human individuals. The CDR3 totals 13 residues. V gave up 8 bases and J gave up 4 bases, with 15 bases separating them. Germline V lookup: CDR1 MNHNS, CDR2 SASEGT. Several immunoSEQ plates received, in even portions, the genomic DNA of each subset. Data came from immunoSEQ multiplex PCR; TCRdb stores just in-frame clones and leaves some out. The sample has around 2.1 million clones, approximately 96% seen once. Sequencing used naive CD4+ T cells sorted from blood. Subset denoted: CD45RA+ positively selected. The rearrangement joins TRBV6-1 to TRBJ2-7, with D hard to call. The receptor comes from a man between 18 and 35 years old in good health. CDR3 in amino acids: CASRSRHPYEQYF. CDR3 nucleotides: TGTGCCAGCCGATCACGGCACCCTTACGAGCAGTACTTC.